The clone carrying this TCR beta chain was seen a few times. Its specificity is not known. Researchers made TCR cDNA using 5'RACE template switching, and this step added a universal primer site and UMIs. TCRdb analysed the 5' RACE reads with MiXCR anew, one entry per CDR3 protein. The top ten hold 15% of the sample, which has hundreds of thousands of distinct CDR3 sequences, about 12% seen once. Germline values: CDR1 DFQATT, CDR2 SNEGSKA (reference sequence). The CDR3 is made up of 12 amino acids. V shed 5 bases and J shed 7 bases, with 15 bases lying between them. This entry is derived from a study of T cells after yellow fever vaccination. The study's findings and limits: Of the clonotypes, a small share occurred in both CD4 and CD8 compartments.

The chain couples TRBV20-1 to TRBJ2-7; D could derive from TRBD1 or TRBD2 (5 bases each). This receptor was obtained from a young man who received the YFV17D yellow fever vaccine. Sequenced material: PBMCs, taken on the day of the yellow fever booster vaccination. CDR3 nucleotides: TGCAGTGCTTCTCCGGGACCACGGGAGCAGTACTTC. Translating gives CSASPGPREQYF.